These 18 T cell receptor beta chains share one sample of origin, sequenced in a study of blood T cell repertoires in COVID-19. The method was immunoSEQ multiplex PCR; TCRdb's version includes in-frame clones alone and lacks a portion of them. The sample includes 380,000 or so clones, 70% to 90% of them seen just once. Sequencing used peripheral blood. The receptors were sampled from a man aged 40-49 years with acute or convalescent COVID-19.

The chain joins TRBV15 to TRBJ2-2, with 8 bases identical to TRBD1. The J segment lost 4 bases and the V segment lost 6 bases, leaving 10 bases of the junction unmatched. This CDR3 is built from 16 residues. Germline V lookup: CDR1 LNHNV, CDR2 YYDKDF (reference sequence). CDR3 sequence reads: CATSTSDREVTGELFF. The CDR3 DNA reads TGTGCCACCAGTACCTCGGACAGGGAGGTCACCGGGGAGCTGTTTTTT. Variable domain in full (rest from reference TRBV15 and TRBJ2-2): DAMVIQNPRYQVTQFGKPVTLSCSQTLNHNVMYWYQQKSSQAPKLLFHYYDKDFNNEADTPDNFQSRRPNTSFCFLDIRSPGLGDTAMYLCATSTSDREVTGELFFGEGSRLTVL.

The chain couples TRBV19 to TRBJ2-1; possibly TRBD1 for D (5 bases). The CDR3 totals 15 residues. Between the trimmed V and J ends, which lost 0 bases and 4 bases, there was a span of 10 bases. Germline V gives CDR1 LNHDA, CDR2 SQIVND (reference sequence). Here the CDR3 DNA reads TGTGCCAGTAGTATAGATAATACAGGATACAATGAGCAGTTCTTC. This codes for CASSIDNTGYNEQFF.

This clone was counted between two and nine times. The CDR3 bases are TGTGCCACGAGGAGTAATGAAAAACTGTTTTTT. It specifies CATRSNEKLFF. The chain carries TRBV10-3 and TRBJ1-4; the D is unclear. Germline V lookup: CDR1 ENHRY, CDR2 SYGVKD. CDR3 length equals 11 residues. Trimming stripped 10 bases from V and 4 bases from J, with 7 bases between.

The rearrangement links TRBV7-2 to TRBJ2-7, with 11 bases aligning to TRBD2. V lost 5 bases, J lost 6 bases, and 9 bases stayed unmatched. The V gene's germline CDR1 is SGHTA and CDR2 FQGNSA. The CDR3 sequence is 15 residues long. The CDR3 DNA is TGTGCCAGCAGCAAACTAGCGGGAGAAGTCGGCGAGCAGTACTTC. This sequence encodes CASSKLAGEVGEQYF.

The chain recombines TRBV7-3 with TRBJ2-3; 11 bases align to TRBD2. J gave up 10 bases and V 3 bases, and 6 bases lay outside the gene matches. Per the germline V gene, CDR1 is SGHTA and CDR2 is FQGTGA. This CDR3 comprises 14 residues. The DNA of the CDR3 is TGTGCCAGCAGCTTGGTGCTAGCGGGGGGTCCGCAGTATTTT. Its translation: CASSLVLAGGPQYF.

The chain carries TRBV4-1 and TRBJ1-2; D uncertain. V dropped 3 bases and J dropped 5 bases, with 19 bases sitting between them. From germline, CDR1 is MGHRA and CDR2 YSYEKL. CDR3 length: 16 amino acids. The CDR3 sequence is CASSHTSDGLGYGYTF. CDR3 in DNA: TGCGCCAGCAGCCATACTAGCGACGGCCTAGGGTATGGCTACACCTTC.

This clone came up a few times. The CDR3 sequence: CASSPSTGRGGQYF. The CDR3 bases are TGTGCCAGCTCACCATCGACAGGGCGTGGTGGGCAGTACTTC. The chain is built from TRBV18 and TRBJ2-7, with 7 bases identical to TRBD1. The CDR3 is 14 amino acids. Looked up from germline, CDR1 is KGHSH and CDR2 is LQKENI. V gave up 2 bases and J gave up 9 bases; unmatched junction bases: 10.

This chain connects TRBV7-6 to TRBJ1-6, with 8 positions matching TRBD1. Trimming took 5 bases from V and 3 from J; bases not matched to a gene: 9. CDR3 length: 17 residues. Germline V gene lookup returns CDR1 SGHVS and CDR2 FNYEAQ. The CDR3 protein is CASSPSSQGGYNSPLHF. In DNA form, the CDR3 reads TGTGCCAGCAGCCCAAGTTCACAGGGGGGCTATAATTCACCCCTCCACTTT.

The chain recombines TRBV14 with TRBJ1-2; a possible D gene is TRBD1 (5 bases). V lost 5 bases, J lost 8 bases, and 21 bases lay in between. This CDR3 is built from 15 residues. Germline V gene sequence: CDR1 SGHDN, CDR2 FVKESK. The CDR3 DNA is TGTGCCAGCAGCGCCCCCGACAGAGCCTATGGGGGCTACACCTTC. It encodes CASSAPDRAYGGYTF.

The V call is TRBV6-2 or TRBV6-3, the J call TRBJ1-1; TRBD1 is a possible D gene (5 bases). Trimming left V 6 bases short and J 2 bases short, with 13 bases between. This CDR3 is 14 amino acids long. Germline loops: CDR1 MNHEY, CDR2 SVGEGT. CDR3 amino acids: CASSEGHLNTEAFF. In DNA form, the CDR3 reads TGTGCCAGCAGCGAAGGACACCTTAACACTGAAGCTTTCTTT.

This sequence joins TRBV12-3 or TRBV12-4 and TRBJ1-2, with D possibly matching TRBD1 (5 bases). V gave up 6 bases and J gave up 4 bases, with 12 bases separating them. CDR3 length: 13 amino acids. CDR3 nucleotide sequence: TGTGCCAGCAGCCTGACAGAGTTCTATGGCTACACCTTC. Protein product: CASSLTEFYGYTF.

The chain joins TRBV5-4 to TRBJ1-3; D perhaps matches TRBD1 (6 bases). V was pared by 3 bases and J by 2 bases, with 18 bases between. CDR1 SGHNT and CDR2 YYREEE come from the germline V gene (reference sequence). This CDR3 comprises 17 residues. CDR3 sequence reads: CASSSGRGAKAGNTIYF. CDR3 nucleotides: TGTGCCAGCAGCTCCGGCCGGGGGGCGAAGGCTGGAAACACCATATATTTT.

The rearrangement links TRBV6-5 to TRBJ2-3, with 8 nucleotides matching TRBD2. CDR1 is MNHEY and CDR2 is SVGAGI in the germline V gene. V shed 4 bases and J 0 bases; nucleotides not matched to a gene: 6. The length of the CDR3 is 16 residues. The CDR3 DNA sequence: TGTGCCAGCAGTTTCTATGCTAGCGGGAGCACAGATACGCAGTATTTT. Amino acid sequence: CASSFYASGSTDTQYF.

This chain joins TRBV4-2 and TRBJ1-2; no clear D. This CDR3 spans 14 amino acids. Germline lookup yields CDR1 LGHNA and CDR2 YNFKEQ. V was clipped by 0 bases and J by 3 bases, with 8 bases between them. The CDR3 DNA is TGTGCCAGCAGCCAAGACGTCAACTACTATGGCTACACCTTC. Amino acids: CASSQDVNYYGYTF.

The J gene is TRBJ1-5, the V gene TRBV18; 7 nucleotides align to TRBD1. The trim removed 6 bases at V and 5 bases at J, leaving 10 bases unmatched. Per the germline V gene, CDR1 is KGHSH and CDR2 is LQKENI. The CDR3 consists of 15 residues. The CDR3 nucleotides are TGTGCCAGCTCGCCCGACAGGGATGGGGATCAGCCCCAGCATTTT. Encoded protein: CASSPDRDGDQPQHF.

CDR3 in amino acids: CSASTDTQYF. CDR3 sequence (DNA): TGCAGTGCCTCCACAGATACGCAGTATTTT. The chain combines TRBV20-1 with TRBJ2-3; D unclear. There are 10 residues in the CDR3. Germline CDR1 reads DFQATT; CDR2 reads SNEGSKA (reference sequence). Trimming left V 6 bases short and J 2 bases short, with 3 bases between.

Here the CDR3 reads CASSPPSRTGRAFF. For the CDR3, the DNA is TGCGCCAGCAGCCCACCATCCCGGACAGGGCGGGCTTTCTTT. V gene TRBV4-1 combines with J gene TRBJ1-1; 8 bases agree with TRBD1. V trimming: 4 bases; J trimming: 11 bases; junction bases outside the gene matches: 12. The germline V gene has CDR1 MGHRA and CDR2 YSYEKL. The CDR3 contains 14 residues.

This chain joins TRBV6-5 and TRBJ2-1, with D uncertain. CDR1 is MNHEY, CDR2 SVGAGI, per germline. The CDR3 consists of 15 residues. V was cut by 6 bases and J by 0 bases, with 12 bases left in between. The DNA for the CDR3 is TGTGCCAGCAGCCCCGCGGTCCACTCCTACAATGAGCAGTTCTTC. Translating gives CASSPAVHSYNEQFF.